One and the same sample provided the 25 T cell receptor beta chains below, sequenced in a study of blood T cell repertoires in COVID-19. Repertoires were generated with immunoSEQ multiplex PCR, while TCRdb's copy carries only in-frame clones and drops some. The sample lists a few hundred thousand clones, 70% to 90% occurring once. The source material was PBMCs or T cells enriched from blood (not recorded which). These receptor sequences come from a woman between 18 and 30 years old who had recovered from COVID-19.

The chain joins TRBV5-6 to TRBJ2-7, with 8 bases aligning to TRBD1. Germline CDR1 SGHDT, CDR2 YYEEEE. CDR3 length equals 14 residues. Trimming removed 4 bases from V and 0 bases from J; junction bases left unmatched: 3. CDR3 DNA sequence: TGTGCCAGCAGCCGAGGGACAGGCTCCTACGAGCAGTACTTC. Its translation: CASSRGTGSYEQYF.

The rearrangement links TRBV9 to TRBJ2-7; TRBD1 matches at 9 bases. Germline-derived CDR1 and CDR2 are SGDLS and YYNGEE. This CDR3 is built from 17 residues. The trim removed 0 bases at V and 1 base at J, leaving 8 bases unmatched. CDR3 amino acids: CASSVAPGQGPSYEQYF. CDR3 in DNA: TGTGCCAGCAGCGTAGCCCCCGGACAGGGGCCTTCCTACGAGCAGTACTTC.

V and J are TRBV9 and TRBJ2-3, with TRBD2 identical over 16 bases. Per the germline V gene, CDR1 is SGDLS and CDR2 is YYNGEE. CDR3 length equals 18 residues. V was clipped by 0 bases and J by 4 bases; unmatched bases: 5. The CDR3 nucleotides read TGTGCCAGCAGCGTAGTTGGGACTAGCGGGGGGGCCTCAGATACGCAGTATTTT. The encoded protein is CASSVVGTSGGASDTQYF.

The V gene is TRBV7-9, the J gene TRBJ1-5; D possibly corresponds to TRBD1 (5 bases). Trimming shortened V by 1 base and J by 7 bases, and 11 bases separated the two germline ends. Germline V gene data show CDR1 as SEHNR and CDR2 as FQNEAQ (reference sequence). CDR3 length equals 14 residues. CDR3 region: CASSLDTGSQPQHF. The CDR3 DNA reads as TGTGCCAGCAGCTTAGACACAGGTTCACAGCCCCAGCATTTT.

The chain has TRBV3-1 (or the pseudogene TRBV3-2) and TRBJ1-1; D is unclear. The CDR3 runs to 16 residues. Germline assignment: CDR1 LGHDT and CDR2 YNNKEL (reference sequence). V was trimmed by 1 base and J by 1 base, leaving 13 bases between them. The CDR3 DNA is TGTGCCAGCAGCCAAGGACCGGGGTACCCGAACACTGAAGCTTTCTTT. Its translation is CASSQGPGYPNTEAFF.

This rearrangement joins TRBV2 to TRBJ2-7; D gene uncertain. Trimming took off 2 bases at V and 4 bases at J, with 15 bases between the two ends. This CDR3 is 15 amino acids long. Per germline, CDR1 SNHLY and CDR2 FYNNEI. The CDR3 nucleotides read TGTGCCAGCAGTGAAAGGCCCTTGAGGTGGTACGAGCAGTACTTC. Translating it yields CASSERPLRWYEQYF. Looking up the rest from reference TRBV2 and TRBJ2-7 gives the full variable domain: EPEVTQTPSHQVTQMGQEVILRCVPISNHLYFYWYRQILGQKVEFLVSFYNNEISEKSEIFDDQFSVERPDGSNFTLKIRSTKLEDSAMYFCASSERPLRWYEQYFGPGTRLTVT.

This chain links TRBV12-3 or TRBV12-4 with TRBJ2-7; a possible D gene is TRBD1 (6 bases). Trimming shortened V by 5 bases and J by 7 bases, and 9 bases separated the two germline ends. The CDR3 runs to 11 residues. The CDR3 DNA is TGTGCCAGCAGTCCCGGGACAGAGCAGTACTTC. Amino acid sequence: CASSPGTEQYF.

The chain joins TRBV6-2 or TRBV6-3 to TRBJ2-7; D is perhaps TRBD2 (5 bases). Germline CDR1 MNHEY, CDR2 SVGEGT. With 2 bases removed from V and 2 bases from J, the gap between germline ends came to 10 bases. The CDR3 totals 14 residues. CDR3 loop: CASSYGLPPYEQYF. In DNA, the CDR3 is TGTGCCAGCAGTTACGGACTGCCGCCCTACGAGCAGTACTTC.

The chain links TRBV14 to TRBJ2-5; D remains ambiguous. This CDR3 has 16 residues. The germline V gene encodes CDR1 SGHDN and CDR2 FVKESK. V lost 1 base and J lost 7, with 19 bases in between. The CDR3 nucleotides are TGTGCCAGCAGCCAAGCGATGCGAGCGCCTTTAGGGACCCAGTACTTC. Its translation: CASSQAMRAPLGTQYF.

The chain couples TRBV18 to TRBJ2-2, with unresolved D. This CDR3 spans 13 amino acids. CDR1 and CDR2 (germline): KGHSH, LQKENI. The V and J ends lost 4 bases and 7 bases respectively, with 10 bases between them. Here the CDR3 DNA reads TGTGCCAGCTCACTCGCCCCACTCGGGGAGCTGTTTTTT. Its protein product is CASSLAPLGELFF.

The chain uses TRBV7-9 and TRBJ1-3; D gene unclear. From germline, CDR1 is SEHNR and CDR2 FQNEAQ (reference sequence). The germline V and J ends were trimmed by 5 bases and 1 base, with 12 bases remaining between them. CDR3 length equals 15 residues. The CDR3 here is CASSPESWSGNTIYF. CDR3 in DNA: TGTGCCAGCAGCCCCGAGTCGTGGTCTGGAAACACCATATATTTT. Supplemented by reference TRBV7-9 and TRBJ1-3, the full variable domain reads DTGVSQNPRHKITKRGQNVTFRCDPISEHNRLYWYRQTLGQGPEFLTYFQNEAQLEKSRLLSDRFSAERPKGSFSTLEIQRTEQGDSAMYLCASSPESWSGNTIYFGEGSWLTVV.

The chain recombines TRBV7-8 with TRBJ2-7, with TRBD2 matching over 7 bases. Germline V CDR1 and CDR2: SGHVS, FQNEAQ. The CDR3 has 15 residues. Unmatched junction bases numbered 13, after V lost 5 bases and J lost 6 bases. The CDR3 nucleotides read TGTGCCAGCAGCGCCTCTTTGGAGACGGGGGGCGAGCAGTACTTC. This sequence encodes CASSASLETGGEQYF.

The rearrangement uses TRBV19 and TRBJ1-2, with TRBD1 matching over 7 bases. The V segment lost 3 bases and the J segment 6 bases; nucleotides outside the gene matches: 7. The CDR3 sequence is 14 residues long. The germline gives CDR1 LNHDA, CDR2 SQIVND (reference sequence). CDR3 sequence reads: CASSMRTGGNGYTF. CDR3 sequence (DNA): TGTGCCAGTAGTATGAGGACAGGCGGAAATGGCTACACCTTC.

The chain recombines TRBV5-1 with TRBJ2-5, with 9 bases identical to TRBD2. Germline lookup yields CDR1 SGHRS and CDR2 YFSETQ. With V trimmed by 4 bases and J by 5 bases, 15 bases remained unmatched. This CDR3 has 17 amino acids. CDR3 sequence (DNA): TGCGCCAGCAGCCCAAAGGTCCGGCGGGAGGGACGGGAGACCCAGTACTTC. Translating gives CASSPKVRREGRETQYF.

The rearrangement joins TRBV6-2 or TRBV6-3 to TRBJ2-7; 9 bases are shared with TRBD1. From germline, CDR1 is MNHEY and CDR2 SVGEGT. Unmatched junction bases numbered 8, after V lost 2 bases and J lost 6 bases. CDR3 size: 15 residues. The CDR3 nucleotides are TGTGCCAGCAGTTACACCGGGACAGGGTTGAGCGAGCAGTACTTC. Translation gives CASSYTGTGLSEQYF.

The V and J genes are TRBV30 and TRBJ1-3; a weak D match, TRBD1 (6 bases). V was clipped by 1 base and J by 2 bases, with 6 bases between them. Germline CDR1 and CDR2: GTSNPN and SVGIG (reference sequence). The CDR3 contains 13 residues. CDR3 sequence (DNA): TGTGCCTGGAGTGGGGACACTGGAAACACCATATATTTT. Encoded protein: CAWSGDTGNTIYF.

The chain recombines TRBV27 with TRBJ2-1; 7 bases map to TRBD1. The germline CDR1 and CDR2 sequences are MNHEY and SMNVEV (reference sequence). V trimming: 4 bases; J trimming: 9 bases; junction bases outside the gene matches: 9. The CDR3 loop spans 14 amino acids. Here the CDR3 reads CASSWTGTSGEQFF. In DNA, the CDR3 is TGTGCCAGCAGTTGGACAGGTACGAGCGGTGAGCAGTTCTTC.

This clone has only one observation. The genes are TRBV27 and TRBJ1-6, with D possibly TRBD1 on 5 matching bases. This CDR3 comprises 15 residues. Germline CDR1 and CDR2: MNHEY and SMNVEV (reference sequence). V dropped 2 bases and J dropped 7 bases, with 12 bases sitting between them. The CDR3, as DNA: TGTGCCAGCAGTTTAGACAGCTTTGGAAATTCACCCCTCCACTTT. It translates to CASSLDSFGNSPLHF.

The gene calls are TRBV6-5 and TRBJ1-4; D call uncertain. The germline V gene has CDR1 MNHEY and CDR2 SVGAGI. V lost 0 bases and J lost 6, with 8 bases in between. CDR3 length: 14 residues. CDR3 protein: CASSYSNGDEKLFF. The DNA of the CDR3 is TGTGCCAGCAGTTACTCGAACGGGGATGAAAAACTGTTTTTT.

The gene calls are TRBV6-2 or TRBV6-3 and TRBJ2-7, with D perhaps TRBD1 (6 bases). Trimming left V 4 bases short and J 2 bases short, with 12 bases between. The CDR3 runs 14 residues. Per the germline V gene, CDR1 is MNHEY and CDR2 is SVGEGT. CDR3 sequence (DNA): TGTGCCAGCAGTTTCTCCCAGGGGCCCTACGAGCAGTACTTC. Translating it yields CASSFSQGPYEQYF.

The V and J genes are TRBV19 and TRBJ1-5, with 7 bases identical to TRBD1. Losses at the gene ends were 4 bases for V and 0 bases for J; bases not matched to a gene: 9. From germline, CDR1 is LNHDA and CDR2 SQIVND (reference sequence). CDR3 size: 17 residues. The CDR3 DNA follows: TGTGCCAGTAGTACAATCCGGGACAGTGATAGCAATCAGCCCCAGCATTTT. Translating it yields CASSTIRDSDSNQPQHF.

The chain recombines TRBV5-1 with TRBJ2-7; TRBD2 matches at 12 bases. V was pared by 0 bases and J by 4 bases, with 26 bases of the junction left unmatched. The CDR3 has 23 amino acids. Germline V gene sequence: CDR1 SGHRS, CDR2 YFSETQ. This CDR3 reads CASSLAIYGADATSGGPRYEQYF. As DNA, the CDR3 is TGCGCCAGCAGCTTGGCGATATATGGGGCGGACGCGACTAGCGGGGGCCCTCGATACGAGCAGTACTTC. Full variable domain (outside the CDR3, taken from reference TRBV5-1 and TRBJ2-7): KAGVTQTPRYLIKTRGQQVTLSCSPISGHRSVSWYQQTPGQGLQFLFEYFSETQRNKGNFPGRFSGRQFSNSRSEMNVSTLELGDSALYLCASSLAIYGADATSGGPRYEQYFGPGTRLTVT.

J is TRBJ2-3 and V is TRBV11-2; D is perhaps TRBD2 (5 bases). The length of the CDR3 is 15 residues. In germline, CDR1 is SGHAT, CDR2 FQNNGV. V lost 1 base to trimming and J lost 0 bases, with 8 bases between them. The CDR3 DNA sequence: TGTGCCAGCAGCTTAGTCGGGAAAAGCACAGATACGCAGTATTTT. Translating it yields CASSLVGKSTDTQYF.

This clone was picked up a small number of times. This chain links TRBV7-2 with TRBJ1-3; TRBD1 matches 7 bases. CDR3 size: 14 residues. CDR1 and CDR2 (germline): SGHTA, FQGNSA. V shed 2 bases and J 3 bases; nucleotides not matched to a gene: 1. The chain's CDR3 is CASSLTGDGNTIYF. The DNA for the CDR3 is TGTGCCAGCAGCTTAACAGGGGATGGAAACACCATATATTTT.

The V gene is TRBV6-1, the J gene TRBJ1-6, with TRBD1 matching 7 bases. The length of the CDR3 is 15 residues. J was trimmed by 12 bases and V by 0 bases; bases with no gene match: 8. Germline values: CDR1 MNHNS, CDR2 SASEGT. CDR3 region: CASSEALPGGIPLHF. The CDR3 DNA is TGTGCCAGCAGTGAAGCGCTTCCAGGGGGGATACCCCTCCACTTT.